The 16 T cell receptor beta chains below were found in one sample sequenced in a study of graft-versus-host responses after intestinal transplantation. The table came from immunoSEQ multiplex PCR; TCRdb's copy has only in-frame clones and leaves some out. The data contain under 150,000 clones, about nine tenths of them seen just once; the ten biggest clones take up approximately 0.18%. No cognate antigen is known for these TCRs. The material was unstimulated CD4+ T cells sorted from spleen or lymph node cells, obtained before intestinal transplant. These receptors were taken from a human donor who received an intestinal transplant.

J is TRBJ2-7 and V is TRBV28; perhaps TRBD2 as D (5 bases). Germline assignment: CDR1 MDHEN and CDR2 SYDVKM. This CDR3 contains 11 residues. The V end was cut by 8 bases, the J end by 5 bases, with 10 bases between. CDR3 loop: CASWTYNEQYF. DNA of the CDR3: TGTGCCAGCTGGACTTACAACGAGCAGTACTTC.

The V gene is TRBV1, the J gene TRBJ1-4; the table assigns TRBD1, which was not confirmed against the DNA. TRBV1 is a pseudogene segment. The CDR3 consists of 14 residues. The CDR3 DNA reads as TGCACCAGCGGCCGAGGGGACAGACCAGAAAAACTGTTTTTT. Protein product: CTSGRGDRPEKLFF.

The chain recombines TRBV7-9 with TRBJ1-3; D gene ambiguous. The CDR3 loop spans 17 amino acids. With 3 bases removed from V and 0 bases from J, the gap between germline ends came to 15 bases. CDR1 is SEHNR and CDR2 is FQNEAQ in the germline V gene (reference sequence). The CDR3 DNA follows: TGTGCCAGCAGCTTTTCATATGTGACTATCTCTGGAAACACCATATATTTT. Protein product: CASSFSYVTISGNTIYF.

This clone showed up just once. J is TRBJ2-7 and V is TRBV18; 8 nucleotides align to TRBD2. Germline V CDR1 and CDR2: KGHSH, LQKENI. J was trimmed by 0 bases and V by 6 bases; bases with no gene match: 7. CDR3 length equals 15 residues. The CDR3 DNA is TGTGCCAGCTCCCGGCAAGGGACTAGCTCCTACGAGCAGTACTTC. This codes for CASSRQGTSSYEQYF.

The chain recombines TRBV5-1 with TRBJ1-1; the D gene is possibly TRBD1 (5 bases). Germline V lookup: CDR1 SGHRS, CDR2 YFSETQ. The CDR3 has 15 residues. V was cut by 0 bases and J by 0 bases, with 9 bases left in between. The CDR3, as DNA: TGCGCCAGCAGCTTGGAGGCGGGACTGAACACTGAAGCTTTCTTT. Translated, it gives CASSLEAGLNTEAFF.

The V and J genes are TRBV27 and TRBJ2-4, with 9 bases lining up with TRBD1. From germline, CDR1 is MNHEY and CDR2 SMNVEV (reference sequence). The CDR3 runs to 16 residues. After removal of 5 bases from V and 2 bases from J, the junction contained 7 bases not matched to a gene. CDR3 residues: CASSQGTGWSKNIQYF. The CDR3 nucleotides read TGTGCCAGCAGTCAAGGGACAGGGTGGTCCAAAAACATTCAGTACTTC.

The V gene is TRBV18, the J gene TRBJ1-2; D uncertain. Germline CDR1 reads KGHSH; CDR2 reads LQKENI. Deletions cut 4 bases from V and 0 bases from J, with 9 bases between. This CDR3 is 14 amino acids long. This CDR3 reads CASSRAAPNYGYTF. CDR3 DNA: TGTGCCAGCTCACGGGCAGCCCCTAACTATGGCTACACCTTC.

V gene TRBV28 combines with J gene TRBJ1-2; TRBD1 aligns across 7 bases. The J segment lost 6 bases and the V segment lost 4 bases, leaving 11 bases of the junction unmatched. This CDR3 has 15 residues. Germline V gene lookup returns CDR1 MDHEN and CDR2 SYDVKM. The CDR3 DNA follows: TGTGCCAGCAGTTCGCACAGGGGCTCTCGGAATGGCTACACCTTC. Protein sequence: CASSSHRGSRNGYTF.

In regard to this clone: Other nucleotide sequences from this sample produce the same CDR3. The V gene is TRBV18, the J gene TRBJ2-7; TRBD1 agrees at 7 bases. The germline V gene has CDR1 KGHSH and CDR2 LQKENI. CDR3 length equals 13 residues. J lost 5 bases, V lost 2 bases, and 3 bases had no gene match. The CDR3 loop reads CASSPGGQDEQYF. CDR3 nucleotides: TGTGCCAGCTCACCAGGAGGACAGGACGAGCAGTACTTC.

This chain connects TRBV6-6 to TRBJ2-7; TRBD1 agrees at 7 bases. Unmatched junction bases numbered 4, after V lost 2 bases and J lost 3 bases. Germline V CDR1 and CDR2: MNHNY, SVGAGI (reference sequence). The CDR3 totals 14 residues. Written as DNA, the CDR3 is TGTGCCAGCAGTTACCCTGACAGGGTCTACGAGCAGTACTTC. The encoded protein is CASSYPDRVYEQYF.

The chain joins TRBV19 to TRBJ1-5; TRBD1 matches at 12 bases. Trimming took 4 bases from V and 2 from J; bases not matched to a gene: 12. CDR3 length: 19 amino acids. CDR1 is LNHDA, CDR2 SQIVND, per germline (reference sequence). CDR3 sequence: CASSKPGDRGRLGNQPQHF. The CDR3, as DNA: TGTGCCAGTAGTAAACCAGGGGACAGGGGGCGGTTGGGCAATCAGCCCCAGCATTTT.

The CDR3 loop reads CASSLLATNTGELFF. As DNA, the CDR3 is TGCGCCAGCAGCTTGCTAGCGACGAACACCGGGGAGCTGTTTTTT. This chain links TRBV5-1 with TRBJ2-2, with D possibly matching TRBD2 (6 bases). V lost 1 base to trimming and J lost 0 bases, with 7 bases between them. Germline V CDR1 and CDR2: SGHRS, YFSETQ. This CDR3 is built from 15 residues.

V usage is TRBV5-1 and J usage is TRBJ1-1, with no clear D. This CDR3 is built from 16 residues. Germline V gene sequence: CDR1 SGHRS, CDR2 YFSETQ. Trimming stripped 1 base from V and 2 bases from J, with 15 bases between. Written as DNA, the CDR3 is TGCGCCAGCAGCTTGCGAGGTGGAGGGAAAAACACTGAAGCTTTCTTT. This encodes CASSLRGGGKNTEAFF.

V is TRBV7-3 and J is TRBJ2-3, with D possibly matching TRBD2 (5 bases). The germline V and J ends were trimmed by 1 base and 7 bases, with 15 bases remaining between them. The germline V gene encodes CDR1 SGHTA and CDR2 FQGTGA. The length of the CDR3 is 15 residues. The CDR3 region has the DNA TGTGCCAGCAGCTTAAGAGGGAAGTCGGGGAATACGCAGTATTTT. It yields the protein CASSLRGKSGNTQYF.

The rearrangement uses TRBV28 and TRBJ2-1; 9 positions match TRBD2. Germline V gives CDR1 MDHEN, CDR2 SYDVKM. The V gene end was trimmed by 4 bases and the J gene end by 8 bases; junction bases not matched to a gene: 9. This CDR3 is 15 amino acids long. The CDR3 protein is CASSSVAGGYYEQFF. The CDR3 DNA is TGTGCCAGCAGTTCCGTGGCGGGAGGGTACTATGAGCAGTTCTTC.

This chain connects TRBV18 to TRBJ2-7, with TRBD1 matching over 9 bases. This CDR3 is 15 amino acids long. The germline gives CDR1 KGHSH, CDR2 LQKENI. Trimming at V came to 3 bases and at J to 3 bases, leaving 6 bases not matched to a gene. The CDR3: CASSPTGQGNYEQYF. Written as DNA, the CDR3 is TGTGCCAGCTCACCCACGGGACAGGGAAACTACGAGCAGTACTTC.